This T cell receptor (beta chain) was recorded in a study of blood T cell repertoires in COVID-19. Study details: The United States, Italy and Spain provided the acute and convalescent COVID-19 samples. PBMCs, B-cell-depleted T cells, or T cells were the source of the cDNA or gDNA that made up the material.

Clones were sequenced by immunoSEQ multiplex PCR, and TCRdb holds only the in-frame ones, with some missing. The sample shows just over 50,000 clones, roughly 87% of them seen only once. The CDR3 is 15 amino acids. With 7 bases clipped from V and 4 bases from J, the junction kept 9 bases outside the gene matches. Germline V gives CDR1 LNHDA, CDR2 SQIVND (reference sequence). Sequencing was done on a sample of peripheral blood. The chain combines TRBV19 with TRBJ2-5; 10 bases line up with TRBD2. The sequence was collected from a human donor with active COVID-19. The donor label of this sample is uncertain. CDR3 loop: CASTPLAGAGETQYF. The CDR3 region has the DNA TGTGCCAGTACCCCCCTAGCGGGGGCAGGAGAGACCCAGTACTTC.